The 3 T cell receptor beta chains presented below share a single source sample, sequenced in a study of identical twins. TCRdb independently ran MiXCR on the 5' RACE reads; one entry per CDR3 protein. The table shows some 900,000 distinct CDR3 sequences, with over 9% occurring only once. The sample also formed part of further work on yellow fever vaccine responses in identical twins.

Sequenced material: PBMCs. The source is a woman younger than 30 in good health.

This clonotype was observed a handful of times. The chain combines TRBV11-2 with TRBJ2-1, with TRBD2 matching 13 bases. The germline gives CDR1 SGHAT, CDR2 FQNNGV. The CDR3 runs to 19 residues. The ends lost 3 bases at V and 10 bases at J; junction bases unmatched: 18. The CDR3 DNA follows: TGTGCCAGCAGCTTCCGTGGCCCGGGGGGACTAGCGGGATTTCGGGAGCAGTTCTTC. Its translation: CASSFRGPGGLAGFREQFF.

A note on this clonotype: Relative to the germline gene, one junction end is altered; a read error may explain this. The chain is built from TRBV7-9 and TRBJ1-1; perhaps TRBD1 as D (6 bases). The CDR3 covers 14 residues. In germline, CDR1 is SEHNR, CDR2 FQNEAQ (reference sequence). The CDR3 DNA sequence: TGTGCCAGCAGCTTAGACTACAGGGAAACTGAAGCTCTCTTT. Protein: CASSLDYRETEALF.

This clonotype was seen ten or more times. CDR3: CASSLSGGSTEAFF. For the CDR3, the DNA is TGCGCCAGCAGCTTGTCCGGGGGCAGCACTGAAGCTTTCTTT. The V and J genes are TRBV5-1 and TRBJ1-1; tentatively, D is TRBD1 (6 bases). The CDR3 totals 14 residues. Trimming removed 1 base from V and 4 bases from J, with 11 bases in between. CDR1 and CDR2 from the germline V gene are SGHRS and YFSETQ.